This is a list of T cell receptor beta chains from one sample in a study of blood T cell repertoires in COVID-19. Some clones are missing from TCRdb's copy, which holds only in-frame ones; the method was immunoSEQ multiplex PCR. This sample yields about 80,000 clones, of which around 78% are seen a single time; roughly 15% belongs to the top ten. Sequencing was performed on peripheral blood. Receptor source: a human donor in a cohort sampled during active COVID-19. Each CDR3 is given with its conserved first and last residue. Each record gives: V gene, J gene, D gene, clone size, CDR3 protein, CDR3 DNA. A D gene is named only where the DNA matches it firmly. Not all rows give a size; the values are once, few, many and, for expanded clones, a class.

>TRBV7-2|TRBJ2-1|-|-
CASSLGPTGYNEQFF
TGTGCCAGCAGCTTAGGCCCCACAGGATACAATGAGCAGTTCTTC
>TRBV6-5|TRBJ1-1|-|once
CASSYGLGAHTEAFF
TGTGCCAGCAGTTACGGTTTGGGGGCGCACACTGAAGCTTTCTTT
>TRBV10-3|TRBJ1-5|-|few
CAISVTESNQPQHF
TGTGCCATCAGCGTCACAGAGAGCAATCAGCCCCAGCATTTT
>TRBV27|TRBJ1-2|-|many
CASSFVAGYGYTF
TGTGCCAGCAGTTTTGTGGCAGGCTATGGCTACACCTTC
>TRBV27|TRBJ2-3|-|-
CASSLTTSYTQYF
TGTGCCAGCAGTTTGACTACCTCTTATACGCAGTATTTT
>TRBV3-1/TRBV3-2|TRBJ2-2|TRBD1|-
CASSPNKGQGRLTGELFF
TGTGCCAGCAGCCCCAATAAGGGACAGGGGCGCCTCACCGGGGAGCTGTTTTTT
>TRBV5-8|TRBJ2-7|TRBD1|few
CASSFRDSPYEQYF
TGTGCCAGCAGCTTCCGGGACAGTCCCTACGAGCAGTACTTC
>TRBV5-1|TRBJ2-3|TRBD2|-
CASSLGSSGSSDTQYF
TGCGCCAGCAGCTTGGGGTCTAGCGGGAGTTCAGATACGCAGTATTTT
>TRBV2|TRBJ1-2|TRBD1|-
CASTYSSLTGDGYTF
TGTGCCAGCACCTACTCCTCATTAACAGGGGATGGCTACACCTTC
>TRBV27|TRBJ1-5|-|-
CASSLDIRGNQPQHF
TGTGCCAGCAGTTTAGATATCCGAGGCAATCAGCCCCAGCATTTT
>TRBV5-1|TRBJ2-6|TRBD1|-
CASSLGWDRVGANVLTF
TGCGCCAGCAGCTTGGGCTGGGACAGGGTTGGAGCCAACGTCCTGACTTTC
>TRBV5-4|TRBJ2-5|-|-
CASTLEGQSQETQYF
TGTGCCAGCACCCTGGAGGGCCAGAGTCAAGAGACCCAGTACTTC
>TRBV19|TRBJ1-6|TRBD1|-
CASSPSGTGNQAPLHF
TGTGCCAGTAGCCCTTCCGGGACAGGGAATCAGGCACCCCTCCACTTT
>TRBV19|TRBJ1-3|-|few
CASSKGDYSGNTIYF
TGTGCCAGTAGTAAAGGGGACTACTCTGGAAACACCATATATTTT
>TRBV9|TRBJ2-1|TRBD2|-
CASSVDGGSGNEQFF
TGTGCCAGCAGCGTAGACGGCGGGAGTGGTAATGAGCAGTTCTTC
>TRBV20-1|TRBJ2-1|-|-
CSASSPDFSYNEQFF
TGCAGTGCTAGTAGCCCGGACTTCTCCTACAATGAGCAGTTCTTC
>TRBV29-1|TRBJ1-2|-|once
CSVDGQGGMYGYTF
TGCAGCGTTGACGGTCAGGGTGGAATGTATGGCTACACCTTC
>TRBV5-1|TRBJ2-2|-|-
CASSLEGVPGELFF
TGCGCCAGCAGCTTGGAGGGGGTTCCCGGGGAGCTGTTTTTT
>TRBV5-4|TRBJ1-1|-|once
CASSLTEGDTEAFF
TGTGCCAGCAGCTTAACGGAGGGTGATACTGAAGCTTTCTTT
>TRBV6-2/TRBV6-3|TRBJ2-1|-|-
CASSTGAYNEQFF
TGTGCCAGCAGCACCGGGGCCTACAATGAGCAGTTCTTC
>TRBV7-3|TRBJ2-5|-|-
CASSFGSGVQTQYF
TGTGCCAGCAGCTTTGGCTCGGGGGTCCAGACCCAGTACTTC
>TRBV5-4|TRBJ1-2|-|-
CASSSLDIYGYTF
TGTGCCAGCAGCTCCCTGGACATCTATGGCTACACCTTC
>TRBV14|TRBJ1-1|-|-
CASRRDGDLDTEAFF
TGTGCCAGCAGGCGGGACGGTGATCTCGACACTGAAGCTTTCTTT
>TRBV28|TRBJ1-2|TRBD1|-
CASSPSDRGRGYTF
TGTGCCAGCAGTCCCTCCGACAGGGGGCGAGGCTACACCTTC
>TRBV9|TRBJ2-3|-|-
CASSVDQASTDTQYF
TGTGCCAGCAGCGTAGATCAGGCTAGCACAGATACGCAGTATTTT
>TRBV5-1|TRBJ1-4|-|-
CASSLVENEKLFF
TGCGCCAGCAGCTTGGTAGAGAATGAAAAACTGTTTTTT
>TRBV27|TRBJ2-1|-|-
CASSSGFLEFF
TGTGCCAGCAGTTCAGGGTTCTTGGAGTTCTTC
>TRBV9|TRBJ2-7|-|-
CASSHSSYEQYF
TGTGCCAGCAGTCACAGCTCCTACGAGCAGTACTTC
>TRBV28|TRBJ1-5|TRBD1|-
CANPGTGVNQPQHF
TGTGCCAACCCCGGGACAGGGGTCAATCAGCCCCAGCATTTT
>TRBV1|TRBJ1-5|-|-
CTSVFVQVPYSNQPQHF
TGCACCAGCGTGTTCGTGCAGGTACCTTATAGCAATCAGCCCCAGCATTTT
>TRBV28|TRBJ2-7|TRBD1|few
CASSLTGSYEQYF
TGTGCCAGCAGTTTGACAGGGTCCTACGAGCAGTACTTC
>TRBV2|TRBJ1-2|TRBD1|-
CASSAGQGDGYTF
TGTGCCAGCAGCGCGGGACAGGGGGATGGCTACACCTTC
>TRBV19|TRBJ1-1|-|-
CASSTYTEAFF
TGTGCCAGTAGTACATACACTGAAGCTTTCTTT
>TRBV7-7|TRBJ2-5|TRBD2|-
CASSLVSGGAGETQYF
TGTGCTAGCAGCTTAGTGAGCGGGGGGGCTGGAGAGACCCAGTACTTC
>TRBV7-2|TRBJ1-1|TRBD1|-
CASSFTGGGTEAFF
TGTGCCAGCAGCTTCACAGGGGGAGGGACTGAAGCTTTCTTT
>TRBV10-3|TRBJ1-1|-|once
CAIRASGDTEAFF
TGTGCCATCAGAGCGTCGGGGGACACTGAAGCTTTCTTT
>TRBV24-1|TRBJ1-4|TRBD1|many
CATSDNSGTGSEKLFF
TGTGCCACCAGTGATAACTCCGGGACAGGGAGTGAAAAACTGTTTTTT
>TRBV28|TRBJ1-2|TRBD1|-
CASILRDRADYGYTF
TGTGCCAGCATCCTCCGGGACAGGGCGGACTATGGCTACACCTTC
>TRBV7-9|TRBJ2-5|TRBD2|-
CASSVLAGQGETQYF
TGTGCCAGCAGCGTTTTAGCGGGGCAAGGAGAGACCCAGTACTTC
>TRBV24-1|TRBJ2-1|TRBD2|few
CATSDQLAGGYNEQFF
TGTGCCACCAGTGACCAACTAGCGGGAGGGTACAATGAGCAGTTCTTC
>TRBV6-5|TRBJ2-1|TRBD1|-
CASRRQGINNEQFF
TGTGCCAGCAGACGACAGGGGATTAACAATGAGCAGTTCTTC
>TRBV30|TRBJ2-2|-|-
CAWSVLGPIRTGELFF
TGTGCCTGGAGTGTACTAGGCCCTATCAGGACCGGGGAGCTGTTTTTT
>TRBV5-5|TRBJ1-3|-|few
CASSDYRQRTSGNTIYF
TGTGCCAGCAGCGATTATCGACAGAGAACCTCTGGAAACACCATATATTTT
>TRBV9|TRBJ2-3|-|-
CASSHRPTRATDTQYF
TGTGCCAGCAGCCACAGGCCGACCCGGGCCACAGATACGCAGTATTTT
>TRBV6-6|TRBJ1-1|TRBD1|once
CASSPGYRGILNTEAFF
TGTGCCAGCAGTCCCGGTTACAGGGGGATACTGAACACTGAAGCTTTCTTT
>TRBV5-1|TRBJ2-2|-|-
CASSPHRTKWAGELFF
TGCGCCAGCAGCCCCCACAGGACTAAATGGGCCGGGGAGCTGTTTTTT
>TRBV7-2|TRBJ2-4|TRBD1|-
CASSLTTGGAKNIQYF
TGTGCCAGCAGCTTAACGACAGGGGGGGCCAAAAACATTCAGTACTTC
>TRBV3-1/TRBV3-2|TRBJ2-3|-|-
CASSDSRMGGDTQYF
TGTGCCAGCAGCGACAGTCGGATGGGGGGAGATACGCAGTATTTT
>TRBV30|TRBJ2-3|TRBD1|-
CAWSLTTGWADTQYF
TGTGCCTGGAGTTTAACGACAGGGTGGGCAGATACGCAGTATTTT
>TRBV29-1|TRBJ2-5|-|-
CSVAQKETQYF
TGCAGCGTTGCTCAGAAAGAGACCCAGTACTTC
>TRBV4-1|TRBJ2-1|-|-
CASSQVLIPGKPYNEQFF
TGCGCCAGCAGCCAAGTTCTAATACCAGGGAAGCCCTACAATGAGCAGTTCTTC
>TRBV15|TRBJ1-1|-|-
CATSRGLGGDTEAFF
TGTGCCACCAGCAGAGGTCTAGGGGGAGACACTGAAGCTTTCTTT
>TRBV7-9|TRBJ1-3|-|-
CASSLGIIQGTSGNTIYF
TGTGCCAGCAGCTTGGGGATTATCCAGGGGACCTCTGGAAACACCATATATTTT